These 3 T cell receptor beta chains were sequenced from one sample in a study of blood T cell repertoires in COVID-19. Using immunoSEQ multiplex PCR, the repertoire was profiled, and TCRdb retains in-frame clones only, with some absent. The repertoire holds about 430,000 clones, with over 75% as singletons. Sequences were obtained from PBMCs or T cells enriched from blood (not recorded which). These receptors were obtained from a young woman who had been exposed to COVID-19.

In this sample, this clone turned up once. The gene calls are TRBV28 and TRBJ1-5, with TRBD1 identical over 10 bases. Germline CDR1 is MDHEN and CDR2 is SYDVKM. Trimming cost V 3 bases and J 2 bases; bases outside gene matches: 7. This CDR3 has 17 amino acids. The CDR3 spells CASSFWDRGRGNQPQHF. The CDR3 bases are TGTGCCAGCAGTTTCTGGGACAGGGGTAGAGGCAATCAGCCCCAGCATTTT.

V and J are TRBV9 and TRBJ1-5; D call uncertain. The ends were cut back, 0 bases at V and 8 bases at J, with 9 bases in the middle. The CDR3 sequence is 13 residues long. Per the germline V gene, CDR1 is SGDLS and CDR2 is YYNGEE. CDR3 in amino acids: CASSVDGVEPQHF. In nucleotides, the CDR3 is TGTGCCAGCAGCGTAGATGGAGTGGAGCCCCAGCATTTT.

CDR3 in DNA: TGTGCCAGCACCAAGGTAATAGCGGGCACAGATACGCAGTATTTT. Translating gives CASTKVIAGTDTQYF. This chain uses TRBV21-1 with TRBJ2-3; TRBD2, the table's D call, lacks a check against the DNA. TRBV21-1 is a documented pseudogene. The CDR3 contains 15 residues.